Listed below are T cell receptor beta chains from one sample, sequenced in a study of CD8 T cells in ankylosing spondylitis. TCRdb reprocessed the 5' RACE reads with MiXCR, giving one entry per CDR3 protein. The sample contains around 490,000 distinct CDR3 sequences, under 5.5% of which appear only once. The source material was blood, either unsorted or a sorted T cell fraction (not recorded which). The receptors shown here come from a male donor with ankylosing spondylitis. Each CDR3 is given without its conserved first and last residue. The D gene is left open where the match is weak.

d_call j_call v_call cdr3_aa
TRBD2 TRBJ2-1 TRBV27 ASSASGRGNEQF
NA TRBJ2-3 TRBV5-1 ASSLGGMGPTDTQY
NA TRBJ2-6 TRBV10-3 AIRETPDSGANVLT
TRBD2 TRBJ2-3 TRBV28 ASSLTVTSGGGDTRY
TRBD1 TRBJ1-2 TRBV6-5 ASSYVPTGGDYGYT
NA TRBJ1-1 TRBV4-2 ASSQKDRDAEAF
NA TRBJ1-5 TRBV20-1 SASSRGENQPQH
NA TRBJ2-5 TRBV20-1 SAPTRETQY
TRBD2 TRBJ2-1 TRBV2 ASSTGLASYNEQF
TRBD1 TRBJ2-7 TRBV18 ASSPRVGTGGDEQY
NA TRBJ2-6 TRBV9 ASSPPRGFSGANVLT
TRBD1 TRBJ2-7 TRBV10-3 AISRDSYEQY
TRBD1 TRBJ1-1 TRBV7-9 ASSFQGEEAF
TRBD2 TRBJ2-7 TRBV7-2 ASSYARGDQSYEQY
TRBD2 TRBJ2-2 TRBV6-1 ASRESSRLAGTGELF
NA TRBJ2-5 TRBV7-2 ASSFRGSSTQY
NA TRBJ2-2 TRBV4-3 ASSQDLRQDTGELF
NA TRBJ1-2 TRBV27 ASRPWGGANYGYT
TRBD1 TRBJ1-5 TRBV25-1 ASHSGGREPQH
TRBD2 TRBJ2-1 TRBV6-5 ASSSPYSGSSYNEQF
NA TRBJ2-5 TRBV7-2 ASSLGPRETQY
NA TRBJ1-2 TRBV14 ASSHRSNYGYT
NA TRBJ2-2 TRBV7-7 ASSRTKNTGELF
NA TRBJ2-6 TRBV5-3 ARGPGLTWASSGANVLT
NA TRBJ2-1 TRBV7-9 ASSGWSSRGEQF
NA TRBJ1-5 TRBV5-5 ASSLGQVYQPQH
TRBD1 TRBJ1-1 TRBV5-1 ASSRTGGAVPEAF
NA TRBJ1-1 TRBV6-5 ASRNPPEAF
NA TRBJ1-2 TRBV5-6 ASSNLGEWYGYT
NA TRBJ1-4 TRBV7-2 ASSLAVGLGEKLF
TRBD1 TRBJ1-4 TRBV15 ATSRQGAGNEKLF
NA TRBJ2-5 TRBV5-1 ASSLGAALQETQY
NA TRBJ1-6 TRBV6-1 ASRVDGQRSPLH
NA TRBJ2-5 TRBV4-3 ASSQEPVRGTQY
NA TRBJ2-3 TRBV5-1 ASSFQGWSTDTQY
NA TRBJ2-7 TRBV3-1 ASSQDWTGAYEQY
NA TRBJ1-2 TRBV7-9 ASSLAGSSNYGYT
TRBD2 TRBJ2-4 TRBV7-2 ASSSGGMAKNIQY
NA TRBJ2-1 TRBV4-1 ASSQVWDNEQF
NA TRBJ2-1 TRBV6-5 ASSYGRVNEQF
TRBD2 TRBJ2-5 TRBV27 ASSFAGERTQY
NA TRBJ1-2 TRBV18 ASSSSTGGGGYT
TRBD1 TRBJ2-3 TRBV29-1 SGTRDRGSDTQY
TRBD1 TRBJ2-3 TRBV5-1 ASSPPQGARVDTQY